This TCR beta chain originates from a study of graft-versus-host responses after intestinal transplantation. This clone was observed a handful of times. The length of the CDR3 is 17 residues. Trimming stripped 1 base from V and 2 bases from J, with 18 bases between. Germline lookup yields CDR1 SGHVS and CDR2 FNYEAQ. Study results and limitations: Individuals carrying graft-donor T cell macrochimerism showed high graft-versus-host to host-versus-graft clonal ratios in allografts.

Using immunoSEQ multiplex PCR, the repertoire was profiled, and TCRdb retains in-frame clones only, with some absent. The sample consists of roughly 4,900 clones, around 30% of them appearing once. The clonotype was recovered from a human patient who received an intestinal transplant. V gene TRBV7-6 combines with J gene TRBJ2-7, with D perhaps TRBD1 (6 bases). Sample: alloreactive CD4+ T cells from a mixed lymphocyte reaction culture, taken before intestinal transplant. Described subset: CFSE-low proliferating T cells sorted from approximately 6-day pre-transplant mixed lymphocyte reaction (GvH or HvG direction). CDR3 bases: TGTGCCAGCAGCTTAGACCAGGGCGCACAGGGCGCCTACGAGCAGTACTTC. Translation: CASSLDQGAQGAYEQYF.